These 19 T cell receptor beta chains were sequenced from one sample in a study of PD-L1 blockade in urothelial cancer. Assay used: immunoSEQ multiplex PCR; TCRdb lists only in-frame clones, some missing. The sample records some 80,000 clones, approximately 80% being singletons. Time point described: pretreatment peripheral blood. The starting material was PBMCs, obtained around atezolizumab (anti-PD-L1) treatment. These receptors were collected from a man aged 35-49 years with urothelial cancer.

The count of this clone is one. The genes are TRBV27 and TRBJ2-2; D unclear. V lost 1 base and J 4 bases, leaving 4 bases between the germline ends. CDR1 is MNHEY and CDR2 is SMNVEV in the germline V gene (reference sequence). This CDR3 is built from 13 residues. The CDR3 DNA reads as TGTGCCAGCAGTTTATTATCCACCGGGGAGCTGTTTTTT. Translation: CASSLLSTGELFF.

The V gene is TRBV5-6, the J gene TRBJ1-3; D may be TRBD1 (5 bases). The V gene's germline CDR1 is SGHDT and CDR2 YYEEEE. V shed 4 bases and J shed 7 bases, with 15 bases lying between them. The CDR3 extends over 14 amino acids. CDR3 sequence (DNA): TGTGCCAGCAGCCCTGCTGGGGGGTGGAACACCATATATTTT. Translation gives CASSPAGGWNTIYF.

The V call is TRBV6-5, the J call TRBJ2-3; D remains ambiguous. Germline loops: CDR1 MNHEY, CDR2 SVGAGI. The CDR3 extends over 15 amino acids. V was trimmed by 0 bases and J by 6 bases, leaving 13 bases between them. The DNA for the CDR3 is TGTGCCAGCAGTTACTCGACCGCGGCCATCGATACGCAGTATTTT. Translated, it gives CASSYSTAAIDTQYF.

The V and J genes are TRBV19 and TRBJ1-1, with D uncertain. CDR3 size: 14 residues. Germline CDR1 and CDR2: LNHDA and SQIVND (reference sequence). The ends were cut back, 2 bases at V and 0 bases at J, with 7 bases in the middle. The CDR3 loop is CASSITVMNTEAFF. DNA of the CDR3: TGTGCCAGTAGTATAACAGTTATGAACACTGAAGCTTTCTTT.

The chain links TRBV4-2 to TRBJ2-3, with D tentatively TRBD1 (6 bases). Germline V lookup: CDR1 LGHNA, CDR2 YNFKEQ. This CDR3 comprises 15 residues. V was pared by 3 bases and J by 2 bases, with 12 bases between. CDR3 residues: CASSQRGQPTDTQYF. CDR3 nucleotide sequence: TGTGCCAGCAGCCAGAGAGGACAGCCCACAGATACGCAGTATTTT.

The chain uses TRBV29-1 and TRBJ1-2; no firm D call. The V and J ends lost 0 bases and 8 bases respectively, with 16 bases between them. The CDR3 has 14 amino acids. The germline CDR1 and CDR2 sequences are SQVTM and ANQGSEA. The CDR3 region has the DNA TGCAGCGTTGAAGATCCGGGAGGGAGGAGGGGCTACACCTTC. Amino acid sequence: CSVEDPGGRRGYTF.

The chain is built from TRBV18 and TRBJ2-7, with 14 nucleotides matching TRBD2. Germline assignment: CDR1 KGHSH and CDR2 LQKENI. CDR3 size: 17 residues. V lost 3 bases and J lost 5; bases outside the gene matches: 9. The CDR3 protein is CASSPEPGLAGVHEQYF. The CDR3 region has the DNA TGTGCCAGCTCACCCGAGCCGGGACTAGCGGGAGTGCACGAGCAGTACTTC. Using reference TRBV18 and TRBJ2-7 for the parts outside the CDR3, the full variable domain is NAGVMQNPRHLVRRRGQEARLRCSPMKGHSHVYWYRQLPEEGLKFMVYLQKENIIDESGMPKERFSAEFPKEGPSILRIQQVVRGDSAAYFCASSPEPGLAGVHEQYFGPGTRLTVT.

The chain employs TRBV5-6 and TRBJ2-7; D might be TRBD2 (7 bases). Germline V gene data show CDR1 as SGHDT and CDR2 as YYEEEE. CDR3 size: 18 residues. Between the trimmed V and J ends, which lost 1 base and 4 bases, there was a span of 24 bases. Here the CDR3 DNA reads TGTGCCAGCAGCTTGAGTACAGGGAGCGAGCCCGGGGGGTACGAGCAGTACTTC. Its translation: CASSLSTGSEPGGYEQYF.

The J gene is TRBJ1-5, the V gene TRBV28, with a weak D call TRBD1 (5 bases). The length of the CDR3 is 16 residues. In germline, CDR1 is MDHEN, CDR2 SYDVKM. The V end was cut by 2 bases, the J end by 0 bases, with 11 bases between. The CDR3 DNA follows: TGTGCCAGCAGTTTAACAGGTCGCAGTAGCAATCAGCCCCAGCATTTT. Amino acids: CASSLTGRSSNQPQHF.

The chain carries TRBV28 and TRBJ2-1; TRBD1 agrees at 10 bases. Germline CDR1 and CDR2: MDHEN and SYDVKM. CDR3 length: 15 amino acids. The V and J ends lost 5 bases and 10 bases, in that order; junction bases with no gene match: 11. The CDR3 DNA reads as TGTGCCAGCAGTCAGGACAGGGGGACTTCCAGGGAGCAGTTCTTC. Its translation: CASSQDRGTSREQFF.

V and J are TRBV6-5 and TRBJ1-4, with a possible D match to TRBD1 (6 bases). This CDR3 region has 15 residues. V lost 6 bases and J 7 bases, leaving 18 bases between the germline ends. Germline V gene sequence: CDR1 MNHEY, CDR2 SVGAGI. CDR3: CASRPEGGAFEKLFF. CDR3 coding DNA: TGTGCCAGCAGACCGGAGGGGGGGGCTTTTGAAAAACTGTTTTTT.

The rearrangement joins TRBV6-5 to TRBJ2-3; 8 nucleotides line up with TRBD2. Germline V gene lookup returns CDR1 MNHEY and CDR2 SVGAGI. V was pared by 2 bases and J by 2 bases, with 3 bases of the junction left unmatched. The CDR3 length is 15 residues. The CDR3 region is CASSYGTSSTDTQYF. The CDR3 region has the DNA TGTGCCAGCAGTTACGGGACTAGTTCCACAGATACGCAGTATTTT.

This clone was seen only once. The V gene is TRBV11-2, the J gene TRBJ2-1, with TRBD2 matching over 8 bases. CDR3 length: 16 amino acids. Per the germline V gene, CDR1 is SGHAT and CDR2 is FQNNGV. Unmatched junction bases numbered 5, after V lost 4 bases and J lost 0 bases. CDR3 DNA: TGTGCCAGCAGCTCGTTGAGCGGGAGCTCCTACAATGAGCAGTTCTTC. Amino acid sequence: CASSSLSGSSYNEQFF.

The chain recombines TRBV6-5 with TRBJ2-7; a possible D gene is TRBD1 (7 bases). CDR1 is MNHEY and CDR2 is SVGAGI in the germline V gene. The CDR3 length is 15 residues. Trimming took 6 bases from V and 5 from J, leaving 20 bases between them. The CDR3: CASRPSDREVDEQYF. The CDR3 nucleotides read TGTGCCAGCAGACCTTCCGACAGGGAGGTCGACGAGCAGTACTTC.

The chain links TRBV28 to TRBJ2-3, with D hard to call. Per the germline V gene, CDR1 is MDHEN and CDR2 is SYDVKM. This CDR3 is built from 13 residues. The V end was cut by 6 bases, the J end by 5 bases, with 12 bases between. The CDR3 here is CASSPLPGDTQYF. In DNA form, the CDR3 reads TGTGCCAGCAGCCCCCTGCCGGGAGATACGCAGTATTTT.

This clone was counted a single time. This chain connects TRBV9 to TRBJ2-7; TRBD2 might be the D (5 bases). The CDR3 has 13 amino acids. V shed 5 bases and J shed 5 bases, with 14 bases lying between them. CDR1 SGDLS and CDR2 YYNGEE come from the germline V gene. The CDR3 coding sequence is TGTGCCAGCAGTTCCTCCCCCGGGGACGAGCAGTACTTC. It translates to CASSSSPGDEQYF.

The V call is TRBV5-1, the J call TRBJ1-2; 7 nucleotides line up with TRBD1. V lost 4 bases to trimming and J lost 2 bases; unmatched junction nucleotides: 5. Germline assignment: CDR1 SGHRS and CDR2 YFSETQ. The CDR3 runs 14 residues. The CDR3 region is CASSPMGQNYGYTF. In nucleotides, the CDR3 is TGCGCCAGCAGCCCCATGGGACAGAACTATGGCTACACCTTC.

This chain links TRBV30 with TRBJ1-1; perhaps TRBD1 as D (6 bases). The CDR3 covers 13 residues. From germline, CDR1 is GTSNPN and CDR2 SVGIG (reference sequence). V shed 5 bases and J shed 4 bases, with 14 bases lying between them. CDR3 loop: CAWGRGQSTEAFF. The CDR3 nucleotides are TGTGCCTGGGGTAGGGGACAATCCACTGAAGCTTTCTTT.

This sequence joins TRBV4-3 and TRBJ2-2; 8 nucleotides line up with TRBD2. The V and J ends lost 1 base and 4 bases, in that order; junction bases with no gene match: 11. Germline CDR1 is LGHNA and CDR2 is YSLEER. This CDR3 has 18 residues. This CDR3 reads CASSQARRGGAGTGELFF. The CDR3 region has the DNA TGCGCCAGCAGCCAAGCCCGACGGGGGGGCGCGGGCACCGGGGAGCTGTTTTTT.